The 24 T cell receptor beta chains in this list originate from one sample, sequenced in a study of OX40 agonist ivuxolimab in advanced cancers. Some clones are missing from TCRdb's copy, which holds only in-frame ones; the method was immunoSEQ multiplex PCR. There are approximately 70,000 clones in the sample; around nine tenths occur only once, and approximately 0.76% lies in the top ten. The source was CD4+ or CD8+ T cells sorted from blood, collected in a trial of the OX40 agonist ivuxolimab. The receptor source for this set is an adult with an advanced solid tumor such as melanoma, head and neck, liver or kidney cancer.

The chain uses TRBV18 and TRBJ1-1; the D gene is possibly TRBD1 (6 bases). The CDR3 covers 17 residues. V lost 4 bases, J lost 0 bases, and 18 bases lay in between. CDR1 and CDR2 (germline): KGHSH, LQKENI. As DNA, the CDR3 is TGTGCCAGCTCACTATATTCAAGACAGGACATGAACACTGAAGCTTTCTTT. It is translated as CASSLYSRQDMNTEAFF.

V usage is TRBV7-3 and J usage is TRBJ2-5; no clear D. V was clipped by 4 bases and J by 5 bases, with 11 bases between them. The CDR3 length is 13 residues. The germline CDR1 and CDR2 sequences are SGHTA and FQGTGA. The CDR3 DNA is TGTGCCAGCAGCTCTGCTAGATTCGAGACCCAGTACTTC. This translates into CASSSARFETQYF.

The chain recombines TRBV5-4 with TRBJ2-1; 7 bases match TRBD2. This CDR3 is built from 13 residues. V trimming: 0 bases; J trimming: 9 bases; junction bases outside the gene matches: 3. Per germline, CDR1 SGHNT and CDR2 YYREEE (reference sequence). The CDR3 nucleotides are TGTGCCAGCAGCTTGGAAGCGGGGCTTGAGCAGTTCTTC. This sequence encodes CASSLEAGLEQFF.

The rearrangement joins TRBV6-1 to TRBJ1-5; D ambiguous. Germline CDR1 MNHNS, CDR2 SASEGT. V was shortened by 7 bases and J by 1 base, with 14 bases between the two germline ends. The CDR3 consists of 15 residues. The CDR3 DNA sequence: TGTGCCAGCAAATTTAACCCCGGGAGCAATCAGCCCCAGCATTTT. This translates into CASKFNPGSNQPQHF.

The chain joins TRBV14 to TRBJ2-3; 13 nucleotides align to TRBD2. Germline loops: CDR1 SGHDN, CDR2 FVKESK. CDR3 length: 18 residues. Trimming took 0 bases from V and 6 from J; bases not matched to a gene: 9. The CDR3 loop is CASSQDVTSGRGQDTQYF. CDR3 nucleotide sequence: TGTGCCAGCAGCCAAGATGTCACTAGCGGGAGGGGGCAGGATACGCAGTATTTT.

The chain has TRBV7-2 and TRBJ2-3; TRBD2 might be the D (5 bases). CDR3 length: 15 residues. Germline V gives CDR1 SGHTA, CDR2 FQGNSA. V gave up 5 bases and J gave up 7 bases, with 19 bases separating them. The CDR3 is CASSEADLYRNTQYF. The CDR3 coding sequence is TGTGCCAGCAGCGAAGCGGACTTATATAGGAATACGCAGTATTTT.

The rearrangement links TRBV19 to TRBJ2-7; 12 nucleotides align to TRBD1. V gave up 3 bases and J gave up 6 bases; unmatched junction bases: 9. Germline CDR1 LNHDA, CDR2 SQIVND (reference sequence). The CDR3 runs to 16 residues. The CDR3 protein is CASSIPGTGGVGEQYF. DNA of the CDR3: TGTGCCAGTAGTATCCCCGGGACAGGGGGCGTGGGCGAGCAGTACTTC.

The chain links TRBV11-2 to TRBJ2-5, with a weak D call TRBD1 (5 bases). Trimming stripped 2 bases from V and 5 bases from J, with 15 bases between. Germline CDR1 is SGHAT and CDR2 is FQNNGV. This CDR3 contains 15 residues. The CDR3 nucleotides read TGTGCCAGCAGCTTACTGAAGACAGTTTATGAGACCCAGTACTTC. Residues: CASSLLKTVYETQYF.

J is TRBJ2-7 and V is TRBV5-4, with D uncertain. The V gene lost 0 bases and the J gene lost 2 bases, with 6 bases spanning the gap. CDR3 length: 13 residues. Germline V gene lookup returns CDR1 SGHNT and CDR2 YYREEE (reference sequence). CDR3 in DNA: TGTGCCAGCAGCTTGGCAGGAACCTACGAGCAGTACTTC. Translating gives CASSLAGTYEQYF.

The CDR3: CASSYSQKMAQYF. DNA for the CDR3: TGTGCCAGCAGTTACTCGCAGAAGATGGCCCAGTACTTC. The chain uses TRBV6-5 and TRBJ2-5, with no clear D. This CDR3 region has 13 residues. Germline V gene lookup returns CDR1 MNHEY and CDR2 SVGAGI. V was cut by 0 bases and J by 9 bases, with 11 bases left in between.

The chain is built from TRBV11-3 and TRBJ2-1; D is possibly TRBD2 (5 bases). The CDR3 consists of 15 residues. Germline CDR1 is SGHNT and CDR2 is YENEEA. Trimming cost V 0 bases and J 3 bases, with 9 bases left between them. The CDR3 protein is CASSLDDRDYNEQFF. The CDR3 DNA reads as TGTGCCAGCAGCTTAGATGACCGGGACTACAATGAGCAGTTCTTC.

J is TRBJ1-5 and V is TRBV10-3; D not certain. Germline V gene sequence: CDR1 ENHRY, CDR2 SYGVKD. Trimming pared 10 bases from V and 2 bases from J, leaving 15 bases between. The CDR3 contains 14 residues. The CDR3 DNA reads as TGTGCCAGCAAGGAGGGCATGGGCAATCAGCCCCAGCATTTT. It yields the protein CASKEGMGNQPQHF.

CDR3: CASSLSWGRRETQYF. The CDR3 bases are TGTGCCAGCAGTTTATCTTGGGGAAGGCGAGAGACCCAGTACTTC. V and J are TRBV27 and TRBJ2-5; no clear D gene. V was shortened by 0 bases and J by 4 bases, with 12 bases between the two germline ends. The CDR3 loop spans 15 amino acids. Germline V lookup: CDR1 MNHEY, CDR2 SMNVEV (reference sequence).

This chain joins TRBV14 and TRBJ2-7; no clear D. Germline assignment: CDR1 SGHDN and CDR2 FVKESK. The V end lost 4 bases, the J end lost 4 bases, and 8 bases lay between the germline ends. CDR3 length: 12 residues. DNA of the CDR3: TGTGCCAGCAGCCCGACCCCTTACGAGCAGTACTTC. It encodes CASSPTPYEQYF.

The chain uses TRBV6-5 and TRBJ1-3; D may be TRBD1 (5 bases). Trimming removed 4 bases at V and 1 base at J, with 8 bases between. The CDR3 runs 14 residues. Germline CDR1 and CDR2: MNHEY and SVGAGI. As DNA, the CDR3 is TGTGCCAGCAGTTCCGGGACTTCTGGAAACACCATATATTTT. This gives the protein CASSSGTSGNTIYF.

This clone was found a few times. This chain connects TRBV27 to TRBJ2-2; TRBD2 might be the D (6 bases). The V end lost 0 bases, the J end lost 4 bases, and 12 bases lay between the germline ends. The CDR3 runs 16 residues. Germline V gene sequence: CDR1 MNHEY, CDR2 SMNVEV (reference sequence). CDR3 protein: CASSLSGRGATGELFF. The CDR3 DNA reads TGTGCCAGCAGTTTATCGGGGCGGGGCGCCACCGGGGAGCTGTTTTTT.

The V gene is TRBV30, the J gene TRBJ1-1, with D maybe TRBD1 (5 bases). The CDR3 length is 13 residues. Germline CDR1 GTSNPN, CDR2 SVGIG (reference sequence). With 0 bases removed from V and 5 bases from J, the gap between germline ends came to 10 bases. This CDR3 reads CAWSVGGITEAFF. CDR3 in DNA: TGTGCCTGGAGTGTCGGGGGGATAACTGAAGCTTTCTTT.

V gene TRBV11-2 combines with J gene TRBJ2-1; 7 bases map to TRBD2. The V and J ends lost 3 bases and 9 bases, in that order; junction bases with no gene match: 2. The CDR3 is 12 amino acids. From germline, CDR1 is SGHAT and CDR2 FQNNGV. The CDR3 is CASSLREGEQFF. CDR3 in DNA: TGTGCCAGCAGCTTGAGGGAGGGTGAGCAGTTCTTC.

In this sample, this clone turned up a few times. The CDR3 sequence: CASRHISGNQPQHF. As DNA, the CDR3 is TGTGCCAGCAGGCATATTAGCGGCAATCAGCCCCAGCATTTT. The J gene is TRBJ1-5, the V gene TRBV27; D is unclear. CDR3 length: 14 residues. V lost 6 bases and J 2 bases, leaving 11 bases between the germline ends. CDR1 is MNHEY, CDR2 SMNVEV, per germline (reference sequence).

This clone was seen a handful of times. This chain uses TRBV2 with TRBJ2-3, with 9 bases lining up with TRBD1. Germline V gene sequence: CDR1 SNHLY, CDR2 FYNNEI. The V segment lost 4 bases and the J segment 6 bases; nucleotides outside the gene matches: 5. The CDR3 is made up of 14 amino acids. The CDR3 sequence: CASSAGTGTDTQYF. The CDR3, as DNA: TGTGCCAGCAGTGCAGGGACAGGGACCGATACGCAGTATTTT.

The chain couples TRBV2 to TRBJ1-1; TRBD1 agrees at 9 bases. V lost 5 bases, J lost 1 base, and 8 bases stayed unmatched. The CDR3 is 16 amino acids. CDR1 and CDR2 (germline): SNHLY, FYNNEI. CDR3 in amino acids: CASSTTGGETNTEAFF. The DNA of the CDR3 is TGTGCCAGCAGTACGACAGGGGGAGAAACGAACACTGAAGCTTTCTTT.

The chain couples TRBV2 to TRBJ1-5, with 9 nucleotides matching TRBD1. The CDR3 runs 14 residues. Germline V gene data show CDR1 as SNHLY and CDR2 as FYNNEI. V lost 4 bases to trimming and J lost 4 bases; unmatched junction nucleotides: 2. CDR3 sequence: CASSGGTGNQPQHF. DNA for the CDR3: TGTGCCAGCAGTGGGGGGACAGGGAATCAGCCCCAGCATTTT.

The chain has TRBV9 and TRBJ2-1; perhaps TRBD2 as D (6 bases). Germline CDR1 and CDR2: SGDLS and YYNGEE. The CDR3 sequence is 14 residues long. V was shortened by 0 bases and J by 9 bases, with 13 bases between the two germline ends. The CDR3 here is CASSVDAGWGEQFF. The CDR3 DNA reads TGTGCCAGCAGCGTAGACGCGGGATGGGGTGAGCAGTTCTTC. Complete variable domain (other parts from reference TRBV9 and TRBJ2-1): DSGVTQTPKHLITATGQRVTLRCSPRSGDLSVYWYQQSLDQGLQFLIQYYNGEERAKGNILERFSAQQFPDLHSELNLSSLELGDSALYFCASSVDAGWGEQFFGPGTRLTVL.

The J gene is TRBJ1-2, the V gene TRBV27; D possibly corresponds to TRBD1 (5 bases). CDR1 is MNHEY and CDR2 is SMNVEV in the germline V gene (reference sequence). The CDR3 spans 14 residues. V gave up 4 bases and J gave up 2 bases, with 11 bases separating them. The CDR3 region has the DNA TGTGCCAGCAGTTATAAGGACATAAACTATGGCTACACCTTC. Protein: CASSYKDINYGYTF.